The rows below give T cell receptor beta chains drawn from one sample of a study of CD8 T cells in ankylosing spondylitis. TCRdb processed the 5' RACE reads anew with MiXCR; each CDR3 protein has one entry. The repertoire holds a few hundred thousand distinct CDR3 sequences, with about 10% as singletons. Material for sequencing was blood, either unsorted or a sorted T cell fraction (not recorded which). These receptors all stem from a male donor with ankylosing spondylitis or in good health (not recorded which). Each CDR3 is given with its conserved first and last residue. Each record gives: D gene, clone size, J gene, V gene, CDR3 DNA, CDR3 protein. D genes are given only for firm matches. Only part of the rows carry a size: once, few, many, or a class if the clone is expanded.

>.|.|TRBJ2-3|TRBV20-1
TGCAGTGCTCGACGGGGGAGTGGAGATACGCAGTATTTT
CSARRGSGDTQYF
>.|.|TRBJ2-1|TRBV20-1
TGCAGTGCCCGGGACTCCCTTATAGTAGAGCAGTTCTTC
CSARDSLIVEQFF
>.|few|TRBJ2-7|TRBV3-1
TGTGCCAGCAGCCAAGATGGAGCGCGGTTGTACGAGCAGTACTTC
CASSQDGARLYEQYF
>.|.|TRBJ2-3|TRBV28
TGTGCCAGCAGCTCTAACGGGGGAGATACGCAGTATTTT
CASSSNGGDTQYF
>TRBD1|many|TRBJ2-7|TRBV6-5
TGTGCCAGCAGTTACATCCCACAGGGGTCCAACGAGCAGTACTTC
CASSYIPQGSNEQYF
>.|many|TRBJ2-3|TRBV20-1
TGCAGTGCTCGGACAGCGGGCACAGATACGCAGTATTTT
CSARTAGTDTQYF
>TRBD2|many|TRBJ2-7|TRBV5-1
TGCGCCAGCAGTTCAGAGGCGGGAGGGCCCTACGAGCAGTACTTC
CASSSEAGGPYEQYF
>.|.|TRBJ1-1|TRBV7-9
TGTGCCAGCAGCGCAACCCGGGCCGAGATCACTGAAGCTTTCTTT
CASSATRAEITEAFF
>TRBD2|many|TRBJ2-1|TRBV12-3/TRBV12-4
TGTGCCAGCAGTCCAGCGGGGGGGGGTTACAATGAGCAGTTCTTC
CASSPAGGGYNEQFF
>TRBD1|.|TRBJ1-1|TRBV2
TGTGCCAGCAGTGCAGGGGGTTCCACTGAAGCTTTCTTT
CASSAGGSTEAFF
>.|many|TRBJ2-5|TRBV11-2
TGTGCCAGCAGCCCCCATCGGGAGACCCAGTACTTC
CASSPHRETQYF
>.|many|TRBJ1-2|TRBV6-5
TGTGCCAGCAGTTCCCCGTATGGCTACACCTTC
CASSSPYGYTF
>.|few|TRBJ2-2|TRBV12-3/TRBV12-4
TGTGCCAGCAGTTTCCAAACTAACACCGGGGAGCTGTTTTTT
CASSFQTNTGELFF
>TRBD2|many|TRBJ2-1|TRBV7-6
TGTGCCAGCAGCTTCTCTAGCGGGAGTTTGGATGAGCAGTTCTTC
CASSFSSGSLDEQFF
>.|.|TRBJ2-5|TRBV11-2
TGTGCCAGCAGCTTAAACCGGGAGTCTCAGTACTTC
CASSLNRESQYF
>.|.|TRBJ1-2|TRBV7-3
TGTGCCAGCAGCGCGGAACGTGGGGCGGGAAAGGTCTTC
CASSAERGAGKVF
>TRBD1|.|TRBJ2-6|TRBV25-1
TGTGCCAGCACGTCATCCGGGACAGCGTTTTCTGGGGCCAACGTCCTGACTTTC
CASTSSGTAFSGANVLTF
>TRBD2|many|TRBJ2-7|TRBV29-1
TGCAGCGTTGAACTAGCGGGAGGTCCCTACGAGCAGTACTTC
CSVELAGGPYEQYF
>.|.|TRBJ2-1|TRBV11-1
TGTGCCAGCAGCGGTGGTCGTGGAGGTGAGCAGTTCTTC
CASSGGRGGEQFF
>TRBD1|many|TRBJ1-1|TRBV7-2
TGTGCCAGCAGCTCGACCAGGGGGGGCACTGAAGCTTTCTTT
CASSSTRGGTEAFF
>TRBD2|many|TRBJ2-1|TRBV4-2
TGTGCCAGCAGCCAGGAAAGCGGGAGGAGCAATGAGCAGTTCTTC
CASSQESGRSNEQFF
>TRBD2|many|TRBJ2-1|TRBV20-1
TGCAGTGCTAGCGGATCTATTAGCGGGGAATATCAGTTCTTC
CSASGSISGEYQFF
>.|.|TRBJ2-6|TRBV27
TGTACCAGCTGTTTAAGTTTCGGGGGGCGACGGGCTGGGGCCAACGTCCTGACTTTC
CTSCLSFGGRRAGANVLTF
>TRBD2|few|TRBJ2-5|TRBV5-1
TGCGCCAGCGGTCGACTAGCGGGAGGAGGATACCAAGAGACCCAGTACTTC
CASGRLAGGGYQETQYF
>TRBD2|.|TRBJ2-7|TRBV6-1
TGTGCCAGCAGCCAAACTAGCGGGAGTCCCTACGAGCAGTACTTC
CASSQTSGSPYEQYF
>.|many|TRBJ1-5|TRBV5-1
TGCGCCAGCAGCCCAACAGGACAGAGTAATCAGCCCCAGCATTTT
CASSPTGQSNQPQHF
>.|.|TRBJ1-1|TRBV3-1
TGTGCCAGCAGCCAACAGCTGAACACTGAAGCTTTCTTT
CASSQQLNTEAFF
>TRBD1|many|TRBJ2-7|TRBV5-1
TGCGCCAGCAGCTTGGACAGGGGGGACGAGCAGTACTTC
CASSLDRGDEQYF
>TRBD1|.|TRBJ2-1|TRBV2
TGTGCCAGCAGCGGGGGACAGGGTTCCTACAATGAGCAGTTCTTC
CASSGGQGSYNEQFF
>TRBD2|.|TRBJ2-2|TRBV4-2
TGTGCCAGCAGCCAAATCGCCGGGACTAGCGAGACCGGGGAGCTGTTTTTT
CASSQIAGTSETGELFF
>TRBD1|many|TRBJ2-7|TRBV5-1
TGCGCCAGCAGCTCCGGGACAGGGGCCTACGAGCAGTACTTC
CASSSGTGAYEQYF
>.|few|TRBJ1-1|TRBV28
TGTGCCAGCAGGCTGGGGGGAGTAGCGGAAGCTTTCTTT
CASRLGGVAEAFF
>.|many|TRBJ1-1|TRBV7-9
TGTGCCAGCAGCCGGGAGAGTGAAGCTTTCTTT
CASSRESEAFF
>.|few|TRBJ2-2|TRBV6-5
TGTGCCAGCAGTTATAGTGGTGGCACCGGGGAGCTGTTTTTT
CASSYSGGTGELFF
>.|many|TRBJ1-5|TRBV5-1
TGCGCCAGCAGCTTTTCAGGGACACCAGATCAGCCCCAGCATTTT
CASSFSGTPDQPQHF
>TRBD1|many|TRBJ2-7|TRBV19
TGTGCCAGTAGCCCGGACAGGGAACCGGGGGAGCAGTACTTC
CASSPDREPGEQYF
>.|many|TRBJ2-7|TRBV12-3/TRBV12-4
TGTGCCAGCAGTTCGACTAGTGGAGTACTCTACTACGAGCAGTACTTC
CASSSTSGVLYYEQYF
>.|.|TRBJ2-7|TRBV7-8
TGTGCCAGCAGCTTAGTAGCGCCGAGTGCCTACGAGCAGTACTTC
CASSLVAPSAYEQYF
>.|many|TRBJ2-2|TRBV6-5
TGTGCCAGCAGTTACGGGAGCACCGGGGAGCTGTTTTTT
CASSYGSTGELFF
>.|few|TRBJ2-1|TRBV29-1
TGCAGCGTTGATACCGGGACTTCCAGCAGTGAGCAGTTCTTC
CSVDTGTSSSEQFF
>.|.|TRBJ1-1|TRBV12-3/TRBV12-4
TGTGCCAGCAGCACCCCAGGGAGGGAAGCTTTCTTT
CASSTPGREAFF
>.|many|TRBJ2-3|TRBV4-1
TGCGCCAGCAGCCTAGCCCCGGGGGACCACACAGATACGCAGTATTTT
CASSLAPGDHTDTQYF
>.|.|TRBJ2-5|TRBV12-3/TRBV12-4
TGTGCCAGCAGTTTCGGGGGAATTGTCGAGACCCAGTACTTC
CASSFGGIVETQYF
>TRBD2|many|TRBJ2-1|TRBV27
TGTGCCAGCAGACCCGGGACTAGCGGTAATGAGCAGTTCTTC
CASRPGTSGNEQFF
>.|many|TRBJ1-5|TRBV20-1
TGCAGTGCCCGAGTGTCGGGCGTAGGGGATAGCAATCAGCCCCAGCATTTT
CSARVSGVGDSNQPQHF
>.|.|TRBJ2-2|TRBV5-1
TGCGCCAGCAGCGTCCTCAGGGAACAAAAGGGGGAGCTGTTTTTT
CASSVLREQKGELFF
>.|many|TRBJ1-2|TRBV4-1
TGCGCCAGCAGCCAGGGACACGAACTATCGTATGGCTACACCTTC
CASSQGHELSYGYTF
>TRBD2|many|TRBJ2-7|TRBV6-1
TGTGCCAGCAGCCTCGGGGGGAATAGCTACGAGCAGTACTTC
CASSLGGNSYEQYF
>.|many|TRBJ2-1|TRBV15
TGTGCCACCAGCAGAGGACGGGATTCCTACAATGAGCAGTTCTTC
CATSRGRDSYNEQFF
>TRBD1|.|TRBJ1-1|TRBV7-9
TGTGCCAGCAGCTTATCCCAGAGGACAGGGAACACTGAAGCTTTCTTT
CASSLSQRTGNTEAFF
>TRBD2|.|TRBJ2-5|TRBV12-3/TRBV12-4
TGTGCCAGCAGTAGCGGGGGTGTGGGGACCCAGTACTTC
CASSSGGVGTQYF
>TRBD1|few|TRBJ2-1|TRBV24-1
TGTGCCACCCGCCGGACAGGGTCGTTCTACAATGAGCAGTTCTTC
CATRRTGSFYNEQFF
>.|many|TRBJ1-1|TRBV29-1
TGCAGCGTTGAACAGGGGTTTGGGAACACTGAAGCTTTCTTT
CSVEQGFGNTEAFF
>TRBD2|.|TRBJ2-3|TRBV2
TGTGCCAGCAGCCGACTAGCCGGGGGGAAAGATACGCAGTATTTT
CASSRLAGGKDTQYF